The rows below give T cell receptor beta chains drawn from one sample of a study of cytomegalovirus exposure and HLA in healthy donors. Method: immunoSEQ multiplex PCR; TCRdb's copy keeps in-frame clones and lacks some. Of some 140,000 clones listed, about two thirds are singletons. What was sequenced was PBMCs. The origin of the receptors is a man aged 45-65 years in good health and CMV-seropositive. Both conserved end residues are part of each CDR3. The order of the fields is D gene, clone size, J gene, V gene, CDR3 DNA, CDR3 protein. A D gene is named only where the DNA matches it firmly. Expanded clones are given a class, and other clones once, few, many or no size at all.

>-|-|TRBJ2-1|TRBV27
TGTGCCACTTACCCCGACAGTTCCTACAATGAGCAGTTCTTC
CATYPDSSYNEQFF
>-|-|TRBJ1-1|TRBV18
TGTGCCAGCTCACCAGACTTTGTGAACACTGAAGCTTTCTTT
CASSPDFVNTEAFF
>TRBD1|-|TRBJ1-1|TRBV4-3
TGCGCCAGCAGCCAAGACCTCCTGACAGGGCAGAACACTGAAGCTTTCTTT
CASSQDLLTGQNTEAFF
>-|-|TRBJ2-3|TRBV7-9
TGTGCCAGCAGCCGTAGCACAGATACGCAGTATTTT
CASSRSTDTQYF
>TRBD1|-|TRBJ2-2|TRBV6-1
TGTGCCAGCAGTGCTACTAGGGGGCCCGGGGAGCTGTTTTTT
CASSATRGPGELFF
>-|-|TRBJ2-1|TRBV7-2
TGTGCCAGCAGCTTAGCGCTGCAGGGGGGTGAGCAGTTCTTC
CASSLALQGGEQFF
>-|few|TRBJ2-1|TRBV5-6
TGTGCCAGCAGCTTGGCCGGCGGGGAAGGAGAGCAGTTCTTC
CASSLAGGEGEQFF
>-|-|TRBJ1-4|TRBV28
TGTGCCAGCAGTCCCCGGTCGGTTAATGAAAAACTGTTTTTT
CASSPRSVNEKLFF
>-|few|TRBJ2-7|TRBV6-6
TGTGCCAGCATGGCCGGCGGATACGAGCAGTACTTC
CASMAGGYEQYF
>-|once|TRBJ1-1|TRBV7-9
TGTGCCAGCAGCTTAGGTTTGGGGCAGAACACTGAAGCTTTCTTT
CASSLGLGQNTEAFF
>TRBD1|-|TRBJ2-7|TRBV4-1
TGCGCCAGCAGCCAGGACAGGGGGAGGGGATCCGAGCAGTACTTC
CASSQDRGRGSEQYF
>TRBD2|few|TRBJ2-2|TRBV23-1
TGCGCCAGCAGTACTTACCTCGGACTAGCGGGAGGGCCCGACACCGGGGAGCTGTTTTTT
CASSTYLGLAGGPDTGELFF
>TRBD2|-|TRBJ2-5|TRBV11-3
TGTGCCAGCAGCAGTCGACTAGCTGGAGAAGAGACCCAGTACTTC
CASSSRLAGEETQYF
>-|-|TRBJ2-2|TRBV7-9
TGTGCCAGCAGCTTCCTGAACACCGGGGAGCTGTTTTTT
CASSFLNTGELFF
>TRBD2|-|TRBJ2-5|TRBV5-8
TGTGCCAGCAGGAAAATAGCGGGAGTGGAGACCCAGTACTTC
CASRKIAGVETQYF
>TRBD1|once|TRBJ2-1|TRBV4-3
TGCGCCAGCAGCCGGGGGACAGGGGGGTTTGTTGAGCAGTTCTTC
CASSRGTGGFVEQFF
>-|few|TRBJ2-1|TRBV1
TGCGCCAGCAGCCAAGCGGCGACAGCTTCCTACAATGAGCAGTTCTTC
CASSQAATASYNEQFF
>TRBD1|-|TRBJ1-1|TRBV6-1
TGTGCCAGCAGTTTAGACAGGGGGCGTCTTGAAGCTTTCTTT
CASSLDRGRLEAFF
>TRBD1|-|TRBJ2-1|TRBV7-6
TGTGCCAGCGGGATGGGACAGCCTTACAATGAGCAGTTCTTC
CASGMGQPYNEQFF
>-|once|TRBJ1-5|TRBV6-5
TGTGCCAGCAGTTACGTACGGGGTTACAATCAGCCCCAGCATTTT
CASSYVRGYNQPQHF
>TRBD1|-|TRBJ1-2|TRBV4-1
TGCGCCAGCAGTCCCGGGACAGGGGGCGCCAACTATGGCTACACCTTC
CASSPGTGGANYGYTF
>-|-|TRBJ1-5|TRBV2
TGTGCCAGCATGGGAGGGGAGGCCTCTCAGCCCCAGCATTTT
CASMGGEASQPQHF
>-|-|TRBJ1-2|TRBV2
TGTGCCAGCAAAGGGGCCGGGGGGGCTCAGGGCTACACCTTC
CASKGAGGAQGYTF
>-|-|TRBJ1-1|TRBV4-1
TGCGCCAGCAGCCAAGATCTGGGGGGGCGCGGGACTGAAGCTTTCTTT
CASSQDLGGRGTEAFF
>TRBD2|-|TRBJ2-5|TRBV7-2
TGTGCCAGCAGCCGGGATAGCGGGAGGGGAGAGACCCAGTACTTC
CASSRDSGRGETQYF
>-|-|TRBJ1-3|TRBV18
TGTGCCAGCTCACCGGGGGCTTCTGGAAACACCATATATTTT
CASSPGASGNTIYF
>TRBD1|-|TRBJ1-1|TRBV9
TGTGCCAGCAGCGTAGGACAGGGAGTTACTGAAGCTTTCTTT
CASSVGQGVTEAFF
>TRBD2|few|TRBJ2-2|TRBV11-2
TGTGCCAGCAGCTTGGGGACTAGCGGGAGCGATACCGGGGAGCTGTTTTTT
CASSLGTSGSDTGELFF
>-|-|TRBJ1-2|TRBV28
TGTGCCAGCAGTTTATTAAGGTTTTCAGGGGACACCTTC
CASSLLRFSGDTF
>-|-|TRBJ2-3|TRBV18
TGTGCCAGCTCACCTAACAACGAAACAGATACGCAGTATTTT
CASSPNNETDTQYF
>TRBD1|-|TRBJ1-2|TRBV19
TGTGCCAGTAGTACCGGACGGACAGGGGGATATGGCTACACCTTC
CASSTGRTGGYGYTF
>TRBD1|few|TRBJ1-6|TRBV19
TGTGCCAGTAGTAAGGACAGGGGATCTTCACCCCTCCACTTT
CASSKDRGSSPLHF
>TRBD1|-|TRBJ2-3|TRBV5-1
TGCGCCAGCAGCGCGGCGATGGGACAGGGAATGGATACGCAGTATTTT
CASSAAMGQGMDTQYF
>TRBD2|-|TRBJ2-5|TRBV5-1
TGCGCCAGCAGCTTAAGCGGGGAGCCCCTCCAAGAGACCCAGTACTTC
CASSLSGEPLQETQYF
>-|-|TRBJ1-6|TRBV19
TGTGCCAGTACCCCGGGGGGAGCCCTCCACTTT
CASTPGGALHF
>-|-|TRBJ1-2|TRBV19
TGTGCCAGTAGTAAGACACAGAAATATGGCTACACCTTC
CASSKTQKYGYTF
>-|-|TRBJ1-6|TRBV7-8
TGTGCCAGCAGCTCCCCGGGGCCAGGGGCACCCCTCCACTTT
CASSSPGPGAPLHF
>TRBD2|-|TRBJ2-7|TRBV29-1
TGCAGCGTCCGAGCGGGGGCCTACGAGCAGTACTTC
CSVRAGAYEQYF
>-|-|TRBJ2-7|TRBV6-1
TGTGCCAGCAGTGAAGGGGCAACAGAGACCTACGAGCAGTACTTC
CASSEGATETYEQYF